A selection of T cell receptor beta chains follows, all from one sample in a study of control samples from healthy donors and cancer patients. Generated by immunoSEQ multiplex PCR, the TCRdb table keeps only in-frame clones and is missing some. The sample holds about 410,000 clones, 90% seen once. The sample taken for sequencing was PBMCs. Receptor source: a man aged 40-49 years with head and neck cancer. CDR3s include the opening cysteine and the closing phenylalanine or tryptophan. Fields, in order: CDR3 protein, CDR3 DNA, clone size, J gene, D gene, V gene. The D gene is left open where the match is weak. Clone size is shown for a subset of rows, as once, few, many or a class of expanded clone.

CDR3aa: CASSQQGGANTGELFF
CDR3nt: TGCGCCAGCAGCCAACAGGGCGGGGCGAACACCGGGGAGCTGTTTTTT
abundance: .
j_gene: TRBJ2-2
d_gene: .
v_gene: TRBV4-1

CDR3aa: CATATPTGTETSGANVLTF
CDR3nt: TGTGCCACCGCTACCCCCACCGGGACAGAGACCTCTGGGGCCAACGTCCTGACTTTC
abundance: .
j_gene: TRBJ2-6
d_gene: TRBD1
v_gene: TRBV10-3

CDR3aa: CASSEQGAGDTQYF
CDR3nt: TGTGCCAGCAGTGAACAGGGGGCAGGGGATACGCAGTATTTT
abundance: .
j_gene: TRBJ2-3
d_gene: TRBD1
v_gene: TRBV28

CDR3aa: CASSPLSTYNEQFF
CDR3nt: TGTGCCAGCAGCCCGCTTAGCACCTACAATGAGCAGTTCTTC
abundance: .
j_gene: TRBJ2-1
d_gene: .
v_gene: TRBV3-1/TRBV3-2

CDR3aa: CASSQVLGWDEQFF
CDR3nt: TGTGCCAGCAGCCAAGTGTTGGGGTGGGATGAGCAGTTCTTC
abundance: .
j_gene: TRBJ2-1
d_gene: .
v_gene: TRBV4-2

CDR3aa: CASSEFVGFISTNEKLFF
CDR3nt: TGTGCCAGCAGTGAGTTTGTAGGGTTTATATCGACTAATGAAAAACTGTTTTTT
abundance: .
j_gene: TRBJ1-4
d_gene: .
v_gene: TRBV6-1

CDR3aa: CASSLGTGAEKLFF
CDR3nt: TGCGCCAGCAGTTTAGGGACAGGTGCTGAAAAACTGTTTTTT
abundance: .
j_gene: TRBJ1-4
d_gene: TRBD1
v_gene: TRBV5-1

CDR3aa: CASSWGDRGNYEQYF
CDR3nt: TGCGCCAGCAGCTGGGGGGACAGGGGAAACTACGAGCAGTACTTC
abundance: .
j_gene: TRBJ2-7
d_gene: TRBD1
v_gene: TRBV5-1

CDR3aa: CASSSISTYEQYF
CDR3nt: TGTGCCAGCAGCTCCATCTCGACCTACGAGCAGTACTTC
abundance: once
j_gene: TRBJ2-7
d_gene: .
v_gene: TRBV5-5

CDR3aa: CASSQSWPYNSPLHF
CDR3nt: TGCGCCAGCAGTCAGTCGTGGCCCTATAATTCACCCCTCCACTTT
abundance: .
j_gene: TRBJ1-6
d_gene: .
v_gene: TRBV23-1

CDR3aa: CASGAGSLRNEQYF
CDR3nt: TGTGCCAGCGGGGCGGGGTCCCTGAGAAACGAGCAGTACTTC
abundance: .
j_gene: TRBJ2-7
d_gene: .
v_gene: TRBV7-2

CDR3aa: CASSLGLAVNEQFF
CDR3nt: TGTGCCAGCAGCTTGGGTCTAGCAGTCAATGAGCAGTTCTTC
abundance: .
j_gene: TRBJ2-1
d_gene: .
v_gene: TRBV5-8

CDR3aa: CASSLAYGTSGTLYNEQFF
CDR3nt: TGTGCCAGCAGCTTAGCTTATGGGACTAGCGGGACGTTATACAATGAGCAGTTCTTC
abundance: .
j_gene: TRBJ2-1
d_gene: TRBD2
v_gene: TRBV7-2

CDR3aa: CASSFGSDNEQFF
CDR3nt: TGTGCCAGCAGCTTTGGGTCCGACAATGAGCAGTTCTTC
abundance: .
j_gene: TRBJ2-1
d_gene: .
v_gene: TRBV7-3

CDR3aa: CAWSVLAGQNIQYF
CDR3nt: TGTGCCTGGAGTGTTTTGGCAGGACAAAACATTCAGTACTTC
abundance: .
j_gene: TRBJ2-4
d_gene: .
v_gene: TRBV30

CDR3aa: CASSIAANTGELFF
CDR3nt: TGTGCCAGTAGTATAGCGGCGAACACCGGGGAGCTGTTTTTT
abundance: .
j_gene: TRBJ2-2
d_gene: .
v_gene: TRBV19